A single T cell receptor (beta chain) is shown here with its context. The sample originates from a study of blood T cell repertoires in COVID-19. Whole-study context: Collection of acute and convalescent COVID-19 samples took place in the United States, Italy and Spain. T cells, B-cell-depleted T cells, or PBMCs supplied cDNA or gDNA.

Original analysis: Amplification from reference gene primers served as the basis for estimated nucleated cell counts. Sequencing was performed with immunoSEQ multiplex PCR; in TCRdb, only in-frame clones are kept and a portion is missing. Clonal size and the V and J genes are those of that table, whereas D and trimming came from the DNA. The table lists fewer than 100,000 clones, 80% to 90% of them singletons. Germline V gene data show CDR1 as MDHEN and CDR2 as SYDVKM. The CDR3 has 13 residues. V lost 7 bases and J 1 base, leaving 10 bases between the germline ends. The sample was peripheral blood. The origin of this receptor is a human donor in a cohort sampled during active COVID-19. The chain couples TRBV28 to TRBJ1-1; D gene uncertain. The chain's CDR3 is CASTPWRNTEAFF. The CDR3 DNA reads as TGTGCCAGCACCCCCTGGAGGAACACTGAAGCTTTCTTT.